The entry below gives a single T cell receptor (beta chain) sequence along with its context. Repertoires were generated with immunoSEQ multiplex PCR, while TCRdb's copy carries only in-frame clones and drops some. The data hold approximately 77,000 clones, with over 75% observed a single time. V lost 7 bases and J 3 bases, leaving 15 bases between the germline ends. The CDR3 consists of 14 residues. Germline V CDR1 and CDR2: MNHNY, SVGAGI (reference sequence). The data originate from a study of OX40 agonist ivuxolimab in advanced cancers. Background on the study: 30% to 40% of patients had received prior checkpoint inhibitor therapy.

This sequence joins TRBV6-6 and TRBJ1-2, with D uncertain. The sequence was obtained from an adult with an advanced solid tumor such as melanoma, head and neck, liver or kidney cancer. The sample in question was CD4+ or CD8+ T cells sorted from blood, obtained in a trial of the OX40 agonist ivuxolimab. In DNA, the CDR3 is TGTGCCAGCACAGGACCCCTGTTGGACTATGGCTACACCTTC. It yields the protein CASTGPLLDYGYTF.